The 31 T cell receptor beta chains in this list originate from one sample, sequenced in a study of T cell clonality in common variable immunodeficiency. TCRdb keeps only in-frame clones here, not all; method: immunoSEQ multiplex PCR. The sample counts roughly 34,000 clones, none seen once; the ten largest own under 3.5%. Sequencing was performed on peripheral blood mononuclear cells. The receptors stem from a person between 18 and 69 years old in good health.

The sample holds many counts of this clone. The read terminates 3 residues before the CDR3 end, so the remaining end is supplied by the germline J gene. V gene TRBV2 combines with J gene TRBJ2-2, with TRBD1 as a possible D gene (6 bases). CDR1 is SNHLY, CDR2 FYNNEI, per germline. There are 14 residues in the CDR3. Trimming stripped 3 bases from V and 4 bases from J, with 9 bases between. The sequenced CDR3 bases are TGTGCCAGCAGTGATTTAGGGGGCACCGGGGAG. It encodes CASSDLGGTGE. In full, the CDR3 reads CASSDLGGTGELFF.

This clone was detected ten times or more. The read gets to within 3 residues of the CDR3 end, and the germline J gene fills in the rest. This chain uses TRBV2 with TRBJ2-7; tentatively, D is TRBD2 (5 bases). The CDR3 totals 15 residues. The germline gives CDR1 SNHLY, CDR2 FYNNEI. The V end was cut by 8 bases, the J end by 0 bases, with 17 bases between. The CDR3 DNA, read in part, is TGTGCCAGCGACGCTCTTACGGGGAGCTCCTACGAG. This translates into CASDALTGSSYE. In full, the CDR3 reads CASDALTGSSYEQYF. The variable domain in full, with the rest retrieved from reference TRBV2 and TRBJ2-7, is EPEVTQTPSHQVTQMGQEVILRCVPISNHLYFYWYRQILGQKVEFLVSFYNNEISEKSEIFDDQFSVERPDGSNFTLKIRSTKLEDSAMYFCASDALTGSSYEQYFGPGTRLTVT.

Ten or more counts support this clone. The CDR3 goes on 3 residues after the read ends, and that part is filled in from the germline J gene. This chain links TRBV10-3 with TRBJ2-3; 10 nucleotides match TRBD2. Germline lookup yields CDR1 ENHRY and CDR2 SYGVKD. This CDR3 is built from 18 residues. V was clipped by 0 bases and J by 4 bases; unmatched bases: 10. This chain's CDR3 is CAISESGRVAGGSDTQYF. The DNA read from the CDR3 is TGTGCCATCAGTGAGTCAGGGAGGGTAGCGGGAGGATCAGATACG.

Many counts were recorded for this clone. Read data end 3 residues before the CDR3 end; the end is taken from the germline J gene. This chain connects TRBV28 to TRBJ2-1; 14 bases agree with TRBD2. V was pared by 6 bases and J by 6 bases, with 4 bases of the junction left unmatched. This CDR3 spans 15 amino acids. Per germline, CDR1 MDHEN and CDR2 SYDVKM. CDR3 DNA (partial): TGTGCCAGCAGAGGAGGGACTAGCGGGGGCAATGAG. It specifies CASRGGTSGGNE. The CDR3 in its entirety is CASRGGTSGGNEQFF.

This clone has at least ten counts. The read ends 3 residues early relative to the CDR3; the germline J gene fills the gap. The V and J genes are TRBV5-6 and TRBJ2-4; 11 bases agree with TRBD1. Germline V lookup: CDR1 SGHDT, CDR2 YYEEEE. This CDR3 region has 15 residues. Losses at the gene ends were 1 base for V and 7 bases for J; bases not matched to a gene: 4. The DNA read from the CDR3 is TGTGCCAGCAGCTTGCGGACAGGGGGCATTAACATT. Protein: CASSLRTGGINI. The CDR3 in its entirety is CASSLRTGGINIQYF.

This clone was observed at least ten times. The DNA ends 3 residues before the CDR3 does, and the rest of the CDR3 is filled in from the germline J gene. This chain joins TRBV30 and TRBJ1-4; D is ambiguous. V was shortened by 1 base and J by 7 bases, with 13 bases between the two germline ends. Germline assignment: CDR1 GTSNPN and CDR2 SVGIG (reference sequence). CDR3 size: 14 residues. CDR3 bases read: TGTGCCTGGAGTGACCTCCTTAAGCGTGAAAAA. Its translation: CAWSDLLKREK. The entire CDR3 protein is CAWSDLLKREKLFF. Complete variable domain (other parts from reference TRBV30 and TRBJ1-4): SQTIHQWPATLVQPVGSPLSLECTVEGTSNPNLYWYRQAAGRGLQLLFYSVGIGQISSEVPQNLSASRPQDRQFILSSKKLLLSDSGFYLCAWSDLLKREKLFFGSGTQLSVL.

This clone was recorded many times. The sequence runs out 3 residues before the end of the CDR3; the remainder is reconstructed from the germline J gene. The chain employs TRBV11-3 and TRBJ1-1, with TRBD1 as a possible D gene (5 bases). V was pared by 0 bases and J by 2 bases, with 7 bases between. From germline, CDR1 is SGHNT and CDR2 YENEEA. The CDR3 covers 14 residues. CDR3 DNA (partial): TGTGCCAGCAGCTTAGAGGGGCCTAACACTGAA. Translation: CASSLEGPNTE. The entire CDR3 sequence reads CASSLEGPNTEAFF.

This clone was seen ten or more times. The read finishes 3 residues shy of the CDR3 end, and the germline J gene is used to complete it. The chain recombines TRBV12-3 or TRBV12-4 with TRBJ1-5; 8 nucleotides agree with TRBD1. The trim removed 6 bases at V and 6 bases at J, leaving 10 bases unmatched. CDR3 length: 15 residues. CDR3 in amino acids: CASSLTQGAGQPQHF. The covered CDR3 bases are TGTGCCAGCAGCCTTACCCAGGGGGCAGGTCAGCCC.

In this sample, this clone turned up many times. The CDR3 bases that were read are TGTGCCTGGAGTGGCGGGGGGCCC. It is translated as CAWSGGGP. The full-length CDR3 reads as CAWSGGGPQHF. The chain joins TRBV30 to TRBJ1-5; weak D call: TRBD1 (5 bases). Read coverage stops 3 residues before the CDR3 terminus; the germline J gene supplies the remainder. V was pared by 1 base and J by 9 bases, with 7 bases between. This CDR3 is built from 11 residues. Germline assignment: CDR1 GTSNPN and CDR2 SVGIG (reference sequence).

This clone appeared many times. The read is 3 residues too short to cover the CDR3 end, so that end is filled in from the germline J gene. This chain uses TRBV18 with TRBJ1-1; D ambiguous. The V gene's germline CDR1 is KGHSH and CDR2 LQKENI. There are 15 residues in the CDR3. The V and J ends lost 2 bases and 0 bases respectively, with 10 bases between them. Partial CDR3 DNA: TGTGCCAGCTCACCAGTAGTACAGTTGAACACTGAA. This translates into CASSPVVQLNTE. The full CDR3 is CASSPVVQLNTEAFF.

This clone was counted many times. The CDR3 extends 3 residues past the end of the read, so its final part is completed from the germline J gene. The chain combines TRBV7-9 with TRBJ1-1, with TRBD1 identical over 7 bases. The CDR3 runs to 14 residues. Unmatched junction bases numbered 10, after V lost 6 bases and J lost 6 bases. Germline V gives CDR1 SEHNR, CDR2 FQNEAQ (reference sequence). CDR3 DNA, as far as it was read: TGTGCCAGCAGTCAGGAGGGGGCAGCACCTGAA. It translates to CASSQEGAAPE. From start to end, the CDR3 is CASSQEGAAPEAFF.

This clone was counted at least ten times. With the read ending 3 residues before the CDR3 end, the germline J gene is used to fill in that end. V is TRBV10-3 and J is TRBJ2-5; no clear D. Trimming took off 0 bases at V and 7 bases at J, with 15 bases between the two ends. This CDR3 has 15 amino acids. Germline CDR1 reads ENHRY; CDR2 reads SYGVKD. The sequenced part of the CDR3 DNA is TGTGCCATCAGTGAGTCGATAGCTAGTCGGGTGACC. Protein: CAISESIASRVT. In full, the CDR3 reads CAISESIASRVTQYF.

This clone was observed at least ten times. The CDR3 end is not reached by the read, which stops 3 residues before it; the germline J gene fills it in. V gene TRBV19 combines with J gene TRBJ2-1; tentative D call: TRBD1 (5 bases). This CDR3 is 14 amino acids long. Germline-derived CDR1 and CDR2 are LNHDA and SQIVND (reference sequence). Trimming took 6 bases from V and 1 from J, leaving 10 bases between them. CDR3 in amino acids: CASSRQQSYNEQFF. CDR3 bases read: TGTGCCAGTAGCAGACAGCAATCCTACAATGAG.

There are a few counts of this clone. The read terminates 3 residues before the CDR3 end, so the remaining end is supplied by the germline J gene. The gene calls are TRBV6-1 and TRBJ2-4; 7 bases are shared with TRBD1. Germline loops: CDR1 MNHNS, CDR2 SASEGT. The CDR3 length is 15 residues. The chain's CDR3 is CASSERSDRVYGQYF. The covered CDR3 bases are TGTGCCAGCAGTGAGCGGTCCGACAGGGTTTATGGT.

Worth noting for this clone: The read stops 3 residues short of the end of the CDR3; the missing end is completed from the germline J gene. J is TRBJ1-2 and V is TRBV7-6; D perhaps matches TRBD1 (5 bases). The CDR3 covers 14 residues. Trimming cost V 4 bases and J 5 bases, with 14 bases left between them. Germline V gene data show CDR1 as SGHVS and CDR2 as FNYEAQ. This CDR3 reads CASSSGIGEYGYTF. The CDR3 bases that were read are TGTGCCAGCAGCTCCGGAATAGGGGAATATGGC. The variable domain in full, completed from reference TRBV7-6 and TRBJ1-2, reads GAGVSQSPRYKVTKRGQDVALRCDPISGHVSLYWYRQALGQGPEFLTYFNYEAQQDKSGLPNDRFSAERPEGSISTLTIQRTEQRDSAMYRCASSSGIGEYGYTFGSGTRLTVV.

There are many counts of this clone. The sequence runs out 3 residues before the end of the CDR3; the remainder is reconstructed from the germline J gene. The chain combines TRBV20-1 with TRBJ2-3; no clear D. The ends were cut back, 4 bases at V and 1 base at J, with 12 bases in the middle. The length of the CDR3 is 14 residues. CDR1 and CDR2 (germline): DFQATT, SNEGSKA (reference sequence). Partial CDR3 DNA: TGCAGTGCTAATGACCGGGTGGGCACAGATACG. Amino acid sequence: CSANDRVGTDT. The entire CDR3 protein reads CSANDRVGTDTQYF.

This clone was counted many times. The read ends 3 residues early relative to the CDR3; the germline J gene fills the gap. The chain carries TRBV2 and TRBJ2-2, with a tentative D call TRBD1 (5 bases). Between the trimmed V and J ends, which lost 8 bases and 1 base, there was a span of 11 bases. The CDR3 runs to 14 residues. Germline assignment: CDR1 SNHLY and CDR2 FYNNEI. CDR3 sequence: CASGLTENTGELFF. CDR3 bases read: TGTGCCAGCGGGTTGACAGAGAACACCGGGGAG.

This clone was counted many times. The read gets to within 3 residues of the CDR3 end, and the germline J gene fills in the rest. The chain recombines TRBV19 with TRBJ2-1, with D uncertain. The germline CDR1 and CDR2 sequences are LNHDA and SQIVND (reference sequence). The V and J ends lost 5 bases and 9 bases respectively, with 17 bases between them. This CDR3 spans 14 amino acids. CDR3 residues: CASSFYHGYGEQFF. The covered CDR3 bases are TGTGCCAGTAGTTTCTACCATGGTTATGGTGAG. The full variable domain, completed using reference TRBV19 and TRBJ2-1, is DGGITQSPKYLFRKEGQNVTLSCEQNLNHDAMYWYRQDPGQGLRLIYYSQIVNDFQKGDIAEGYSVSREKKESFPLTVTSAQKNPTAFYLCASSFYHGYGEQFFGPGTRLTVL.

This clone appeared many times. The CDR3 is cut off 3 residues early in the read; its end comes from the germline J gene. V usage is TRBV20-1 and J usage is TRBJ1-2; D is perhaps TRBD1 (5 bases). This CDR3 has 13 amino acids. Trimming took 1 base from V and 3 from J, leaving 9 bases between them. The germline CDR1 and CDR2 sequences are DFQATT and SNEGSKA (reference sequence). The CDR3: CSARVPRDYGYTF. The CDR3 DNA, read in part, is TGCAGTGCTAGAGTCCCCAGGGACTATGGC.

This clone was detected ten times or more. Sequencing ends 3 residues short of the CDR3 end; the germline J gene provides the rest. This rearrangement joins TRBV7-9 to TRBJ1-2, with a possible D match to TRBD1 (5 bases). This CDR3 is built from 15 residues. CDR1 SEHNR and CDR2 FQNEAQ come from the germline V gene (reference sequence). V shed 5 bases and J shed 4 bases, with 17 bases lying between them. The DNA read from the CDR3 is TGTGCCAGCAGCCCAAAGGGGTTGGGAAGCTATGGC. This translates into CASSPKGLGSYG. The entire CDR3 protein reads CASSPKGLGSYGYTF. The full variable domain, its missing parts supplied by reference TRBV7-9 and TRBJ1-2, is DTGVSQNPRHKITKRGQNVTFRCDPISEHNRLYWYRQTLGQGPEFLTYFQNEAQLEKSRLLSDRFSAERPKGSFSTLEIQRTEQGDSAMYLCASSPKGLGSYGYTFGSGTRLTVV.

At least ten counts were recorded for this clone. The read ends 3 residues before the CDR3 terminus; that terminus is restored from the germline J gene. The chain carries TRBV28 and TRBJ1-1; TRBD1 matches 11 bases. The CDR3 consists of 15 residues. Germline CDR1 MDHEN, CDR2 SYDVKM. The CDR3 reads CASRTHPGQGDEAFF. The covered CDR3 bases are TGTGCCAGCAGGACTCATCCGGGACAGGGGGACGAA.

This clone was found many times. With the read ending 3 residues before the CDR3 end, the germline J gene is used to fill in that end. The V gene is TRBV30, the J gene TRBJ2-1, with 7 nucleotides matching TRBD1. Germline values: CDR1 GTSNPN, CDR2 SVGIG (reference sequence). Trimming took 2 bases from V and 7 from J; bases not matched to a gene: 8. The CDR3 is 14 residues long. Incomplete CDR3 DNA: TGTGCCTGGAGTCGACGACAGGGAAGAAATGAG. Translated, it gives CAWSRRQGRNE. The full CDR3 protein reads CAWSRRQGRNEQFF.

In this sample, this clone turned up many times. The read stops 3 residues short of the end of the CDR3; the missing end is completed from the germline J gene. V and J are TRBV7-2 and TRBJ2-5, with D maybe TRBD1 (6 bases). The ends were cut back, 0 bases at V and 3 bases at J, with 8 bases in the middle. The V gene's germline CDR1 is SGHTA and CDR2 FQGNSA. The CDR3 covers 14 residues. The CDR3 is CASSLAGAKETQYF. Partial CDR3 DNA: TGTGCCAGCAGCTTAGCGGGGGCTAAAGAGACC.

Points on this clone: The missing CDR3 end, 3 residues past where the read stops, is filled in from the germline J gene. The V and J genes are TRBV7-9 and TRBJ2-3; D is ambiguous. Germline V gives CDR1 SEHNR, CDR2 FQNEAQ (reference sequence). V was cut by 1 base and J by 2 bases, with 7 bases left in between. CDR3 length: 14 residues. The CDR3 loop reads CASSLGQLTDTQYF. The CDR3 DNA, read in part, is TGTGCCAGCAGCTTAGGACAACTCACAGATACG.

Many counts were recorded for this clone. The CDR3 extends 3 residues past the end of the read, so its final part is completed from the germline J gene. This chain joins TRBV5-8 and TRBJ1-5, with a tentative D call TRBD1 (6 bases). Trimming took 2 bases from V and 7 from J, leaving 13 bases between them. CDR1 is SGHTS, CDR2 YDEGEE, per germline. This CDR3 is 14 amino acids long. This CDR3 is CASSFWGQGQPQHF. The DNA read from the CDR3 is TGTGCCAGCAGCTTTTGGGGGCAGGGACAGCCC.

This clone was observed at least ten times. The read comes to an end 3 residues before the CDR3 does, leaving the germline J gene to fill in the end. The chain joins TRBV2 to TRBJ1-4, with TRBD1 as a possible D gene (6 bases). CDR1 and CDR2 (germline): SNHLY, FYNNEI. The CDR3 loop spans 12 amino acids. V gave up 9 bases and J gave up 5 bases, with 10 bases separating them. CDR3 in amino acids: CASRDINEKLFF. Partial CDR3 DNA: TGTGCCAGTCGGGACATAAATGAAAAA. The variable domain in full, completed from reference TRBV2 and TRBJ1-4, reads EPEVTQTPSHQVTQMGQEVILRCVPISNHLYFYWYRQILGQKVEFLVSFYNNEISEKSEIFDDQFSVERPDGSNFTLKIRSTKLEDSAMYFCASRDINEKLFFGSGTQLSVL.

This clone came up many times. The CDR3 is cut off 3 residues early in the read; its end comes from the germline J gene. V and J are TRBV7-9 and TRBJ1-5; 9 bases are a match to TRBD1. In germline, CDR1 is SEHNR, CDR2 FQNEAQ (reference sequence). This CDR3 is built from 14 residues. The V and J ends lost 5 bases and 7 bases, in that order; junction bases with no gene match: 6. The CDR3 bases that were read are TGTGCCAGCAGCCGGGACAGGGTAGGGCAGCCC. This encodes CASSRDRVGQP. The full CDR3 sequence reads CASSRDRVGQPQHF.

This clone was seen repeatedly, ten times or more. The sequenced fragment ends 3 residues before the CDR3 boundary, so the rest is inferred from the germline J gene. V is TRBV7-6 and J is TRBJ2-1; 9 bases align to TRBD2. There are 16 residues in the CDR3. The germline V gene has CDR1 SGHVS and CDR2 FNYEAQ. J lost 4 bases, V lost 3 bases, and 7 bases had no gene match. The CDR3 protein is CASSLTLAGRYNEQFF. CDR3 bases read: TGTGCCAGCAGCTTGACTCTAGCGGGAAGATACAATGAG.

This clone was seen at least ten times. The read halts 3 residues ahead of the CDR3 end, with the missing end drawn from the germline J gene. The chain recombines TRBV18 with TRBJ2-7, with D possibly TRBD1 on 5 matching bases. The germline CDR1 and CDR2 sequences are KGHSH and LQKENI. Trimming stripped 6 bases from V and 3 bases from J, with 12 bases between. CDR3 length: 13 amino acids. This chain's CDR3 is CASSNKGNYEQYF. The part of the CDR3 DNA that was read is TGTGCCAGCTCGAACAAGGGGAACTACGAG.

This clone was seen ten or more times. The CDR3 bases that were read are TGCGCCAGCAGCCCAGGGACTAGCGGGAGTTCCGCAGATACG. It specifies CASSPGTSGSSADT. The CDR3 as a whole reads CASSPGTSGSSADTQYF. V and J are TRBV5-1 and TRBJ2-3; 14 bases match TRBD2. The read stops 3 residues short of the end of the CDR3; the missing end is completed from the germline J gene. Trimming cost V 4 bases and J 4 bases; bases outside gene matches: 8. CDR3 size: 17 residues. The germline V gene has CDR1 SGHRS and CDR2 YFSETQ.

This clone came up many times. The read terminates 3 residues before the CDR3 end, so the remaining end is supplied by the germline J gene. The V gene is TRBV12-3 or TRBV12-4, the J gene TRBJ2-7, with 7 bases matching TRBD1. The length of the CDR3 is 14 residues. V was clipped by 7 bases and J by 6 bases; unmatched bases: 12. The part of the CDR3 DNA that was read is TGTGCCAGCACCCCGGGACAGCTGAGCTCCGAG. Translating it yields CASTPGQLSSE. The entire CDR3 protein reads CASTPGQLSSEQYF.